This T cell receptor beta chain was recovered during a study of blood T cell repertoires in COVID-19 (dated by TCRdb to 2018 to 2021). The study in broad terms: Samples covering the acute and convalescent phases of COVID-19 were provided by collaborators in the United States, Italy and Spain. The material from the prospective study consisted of cDNA or gDNA derived from T cells, B-cell-depleted T cells, or PBMCs. Samples came from the ongoing ImmuneRACE study (first 160 participants) plus 1,254 subjects from 6 global collaborators. Subjects who had been exposed to COVID-19, were actively infected with it, or had recovered from it provided the deeply sampled blood TCRbeta repertoires that made up the dataset. Where available, HLA class I and class II types were taken from metadata supplied by the sample provider and were not determined by assay-based typing. The sample metadata nearly always contained a de-identified subject ID, COVID-19 status, age in years and sex. The repertoires were released in a freely available public database intended as a resource for research on the immune response to SARS-CoV-2.

The collaborating institutions used their own protocols to collect whole blood in K2EDTA tubes. For TCRbeta analysis, collaborators shipped samples as frozen whole blood, isolated PBMCs, or DNA extracted from either of those sample types. With regard to this clone: No antigen is known for it. Base qualities were left out, and no much larger clone turns up one base away.

The CDR3 goes from the cysteine to the phenylalanine over 16 residues. Only the CDR3 DNA stays, 48 bases, in frame from base 1. As encoded in the germline V gene, CDR1 is MDHEN while CDR2 is SYDVKM. V has 6 bases trimmed and J has 2 bases trimmed; junction bases matching no gene number 7. Study-wide findings and limitations: The amount of clinical and demographic metadata varied by source and participant and was provided uncurated.

TCRbeta CDR3 regions were amplified from genomic DNA using the immunoSEQ Assay, a bias-controlled multiplex PCR. Per the authors' processing: Nucleated cell counts per sample were estimated from amplification of reference gene primers within the assay. To quantify the absolute abundance of each unique TCRbeta CDR3 rearrangement, sequence reads were collapsed and filtered. For each sample, productive Simpson clonality was calculated as the square root of Simpson's diversity index over productive rearrangements. The table was pulled from immuneACCESS by TCRdb, which kept in-frame rearrangements only. Such tables lose some clones; where checked, under half of the loss comes from unresolved V genes, and the rest has no known cause. V, J and clone size reflect that table, while D and trimming were determined from the DNA. Counted in this sample were about 260,000 clones; 85% of them appeared once. 13% of the sample is in the top ten clones.

The sequence derives from a human donor in a cohort sampled during active COVID-19. This chain joins TRBV28 to TRBJ2-6, with 7 junctional bases fitting TRBD1. Sequenced: peripheral blood. The CDR3 here reads CASRTGDRAGANVLTF. The DNA is as follows: TGTGCCAGCAGGACGGGTGACAGGGCTGGGGCCAACGTCCTGACTTTC.